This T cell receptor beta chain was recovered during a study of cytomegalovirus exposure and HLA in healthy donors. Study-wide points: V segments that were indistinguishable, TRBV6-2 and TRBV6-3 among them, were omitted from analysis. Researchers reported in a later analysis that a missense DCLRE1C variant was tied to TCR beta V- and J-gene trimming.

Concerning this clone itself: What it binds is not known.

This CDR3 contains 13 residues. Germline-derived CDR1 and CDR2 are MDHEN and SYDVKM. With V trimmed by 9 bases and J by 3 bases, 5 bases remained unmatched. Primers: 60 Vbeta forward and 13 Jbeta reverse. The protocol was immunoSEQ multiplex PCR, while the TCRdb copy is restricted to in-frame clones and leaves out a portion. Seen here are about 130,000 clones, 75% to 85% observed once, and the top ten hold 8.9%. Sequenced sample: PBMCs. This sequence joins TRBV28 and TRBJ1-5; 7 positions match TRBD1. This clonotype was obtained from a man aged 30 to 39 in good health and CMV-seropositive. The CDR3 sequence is CASWDRNNQPQHF. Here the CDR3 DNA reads TGTGCCAGTTGGGACAGAAACAATCAGCCCCAGCATTTT.